This TCR beta chain derives from a study of CD8 T cells in ankylosing spondylitis. V lost 0 bases to trimming and J lost 6 bases, with 6 bases between them. This CDR3 is built from 12 residues. Germline lookup yields CDR1 LGHNA and CDR2 YSLEER. TCRdb reprocessed the 5' RACE reads with MiXCR, giving one entry per CDR3 protein. In the table there are 250,000 to 350,000 distinct CDR3 sequences, 20% to 25% of which are singletons. The specimen sequenced was blood, either unsorted or a sorted T cell fraction (not recorded which). This TCR was sampled from a female donor with ankylosing spondylitis or in good health (not recorded which). The rearrangement links TRBV4-3 to TRBJ2-7, with D maybe TRBD1 (5 bases). The CDR3 reads CASSQERGEQYF. CDR3 DNA sequence: TGCGCCAGCAGCCAAGAAAGGGGCGAGCAGTACTTC.